This T cell receptor beta chain appears in the sequencing data of a study of Graves' ophthalmopathy and Graves' hyperthyroidism. Study-wide context: Peripheral blood was collected at initial diagnosis, before any treatment. Overall study results and limits: Thyroid clonotypes that were expanded above 0.001 frequency mostly also appeared in blood. Forecasting of ophthalmopathy progression by the model achieved about 69% sensitivity and 72.22% specificity.

This clonotype was detected a few times. The antigen is undetermined. PBMCs stemmed from over 9.5 ml of fresh peripheral blood. Researchers took RNA transcripts and amplified TCR beta CDR3 regions from them. A first-round RT-PCR used HTBI primers, followed by a second-round multiplex PCR. One entry per CDR3 protein, called by TCRdb with MiXCR from the multiplex PCR reads. The sample has hundreds of thousands of distinct CDR3 sequences, 35% to 50% seen once; the top ten hold approximately 46%. The sample was peripheral blood. The receptor was derived from an adult man with Graves' ophthalmopathy.

The CDR3 DNA reads TGCAGTGCTAGAGATCGAGGGGCGGGGGGGCATGAGACCCAGTACTTC. This translates into CSARDRGAGGHETQYF. This rearrangement joins TRBV20-1 to TRBJ2-5, with 9 nucleotides matching TRBD2. Germline lookup yields CDR1 DFQATT and CDR2 SNEGSKA (reference sequence). The CDR3 runs 16 residues. J lost 5 bases, V lost 0 bases, and 10 bases had no gene match.